The 32 T cell receptor beta chains below all came from one sample that was sequenced in a study of glioma-infiltrating T cells. The iRepertoire nested amplicon-rescue multiplex PCR amplified TCR alpha and beta CDR3s from RNA. TCRdb processed the multiplex PCR reads anew with MiXCR; each CDR3 protein has one entry. This sample has 300,000 to 400,000 distinct CDR3 sequences, with roughly 41% found just once. Source material: glioma tissue, nonneoplastic brain tissue, or PBMCs (not recorded which). The source of these receptors is a human donor with low-grade glioma or glioblastoma, undergoing nonglioma brain surgery, or in good health (not recorded which).

The CDR3 nucleotides read TGTGCCAGCAGCTTACAGGGAGGGTCCTCCTACGAGCAGTACTTC. Translation gives CASSLQGGSSYEQYF. The chain joins TRBV7-2 to TRBJ2-7; TRBD2 matches at 7 bases. The V segment lost 2 bases and the J segment 0 bases; nucleotides outside the gene matches: 4. In germline, CDR1 is SGHTA, CDR2 FQGNSA. This CDR3 is built from 15 residues.

The rearrangement uses TRBV29-1 and TRBJ2-3; D is undetermined. Germline V gives CDR1 SQVTM, CDR2 ANQGSEA. The CDR3 runs to 14 residues. V was pared by 8 bases and J by 0 bases, with 15 bases between. CDR3 amino acids: CSQRKGTSTDTQYF. Written as DNA, the CDR3 is TGCAGCCAGAGGAAGGGAACTAGCACAGATACGCAGTATTTT.

The chain employs TRBV28 and TRBJ2-7; the match to TRBD1 covers 9 bases. The CDR3 is 16 amino acids. The V gene's germline CDR1 is MDHEN and CDR2 SYDVKM. CDR3 sequence reads: CVSSSSGTGNPYEQYF. DNA of the CDR3: TGTGTTAGCAGTTCCTCCGGGACAGGGAACCCCTACGAGCAGTACTTC.

This rearrangement joins TRBV29-1 to TRBJ2-5, with D tentatively TRBD1 or TRBD2 (6 bases each). Matching the DNA end better, TRBJ2-7 makes the J call doubtful. The CDR3 is made up of 13 amino acids. Germline values: CDR1 SQVTM, CDR2 ANQGSEA. CDR3 loop: CSVDGGGTYEQYF. The CDR3 DNA follows: TGCAGCGTTGATGGAGGGGGAACCTACGAGCAGTACTTC.

The CDR3 sequence is CSARGSAYNEQFF. The CDR3 DNA reads TGCAGTGCTAGAGGTAGCGCGTACAATGAGCAGTTCTTC. This chain uses TRBV20-1 with TRBJ2-1; the D gene is possibly TRBD2 (5 bases). Germline CDR1 DFQATT, CDR2 SNEGSKA (reference sequence). V was trimmed by 1 base and J by 4 bases, leaving 8 bases between them. This CDR3 is 13 amino acids long.

This chain connects TRBV14 to TRBJ2-1; 14 nucleotides match TRBD2. V shed 4 bases and J 2 bases; nucleotides not matched to a gene: 4. The germline V gene encodes CDR1 SGHDN and CDR2 FVKESK. The CDR3 sequence is 17 residues long. This CDR3 is CASSPRLAGGPYNEQFF. The CDR3, as DNA: TGTGCCAGCAGCCCCCGACTAGCGGGAGGGCCCTACAATGAGCAGTTCTTC.

V is TRBV28 and J is TRBJ1-4, with TRBD1 matching 7 bases. Germline CDR1 reads MDHEN; CDR2 reads SYDVKM. The ends lost 2 bases at V and 8 bases at J; junction bases unmatched: 8. The CDR3 is 15 amino acids. CDR3 sequence (DNA): TGTGCCAGCAGTTTACGGACAGGTCTAAGGGAAAAACTGTTTTTT. Amino acids: CASSLRTGLREKLFF.

This clonotype was picked up many times. The chain couples TRBV27 to TRBJ2-7, with TRBD1 identical over 9 bases. Germline CDR1 reads MNHEY; CDR2 reads SMNVEV (reference sequence). The CDR3 is 14 amino acids. V lost 5 bases, J lost 7 bases, and 9 bases stayed unmatched. CDR3 in amino acids: CASSLRDRVGEQYF. In nucleotides, the CDR3 is TGTGCCAGCAGTCTCCGGGACAGGGTTGGAGAGCAGTACTTC.

A word on this clonotype: A much larger clone sits a single nucleotide away, making a read error possible. The rearrangement joins TRBV28 to TRBJ1-2; 8 bases map to TRBD1. The CDR3 loop spans 14 amino acids. The germline CDR1 and CDR2 sequences are MDHEN and SYDVKM. The CDR3 DNA reads as TGTGCCAGCAGTTTCCCGGACAGGGCCTATGGCTACGCCTTC. This translates into CASSFPDRAYGYAF.

This clonotype showed up just a few times. The chain joins TRBV14 to TRBJ1-2; D is perhaps TRBD1 (5 bases). CDR3 size: 15 residues. Trimming took 4 bases from V and 8 from J, leaving 20 bases between them. Germline CDR1 SGHDN, CDR2 FVKESK. The CDR3 spells CASSRSGTASVGYTF. The CDR3 DNA is TGTGCCAGCAGCCGATCCGGGACCGCTTCGGTGGGCTACACCTTC.

The rearrangement uses TRBV29-1 and TRBJ1-1; no reliable D call. CDR1 is SQVTM, CDR2 ANQGSEA, per germline. This CDR3 has 11 amino acids. V was shortened by 1 base and J by 4 bases, with 4 bases between the two germline ends. The CDR3 spells CSVEGTTEAFF. The CDR3 DNA reads TGCAGCGTTGAAGGTACCACTGAAGCTTTCTTT. Supplemented by reference TRBV29-1 and TRBJ1-1, the full variable domain reads SAVISQKPSRDICQRGTSLTIQCQVDSQVTMMFWYRQQPGQSLTLIATANQGSEATYESGFVIDKFPISRPNLTFSTLTVSNMSPEDSSIYLCSVEGTTEAFFGQGTRLTVV.

The chain recombines TRBV20-1 with TRBJ1-2; the D is unclear. CDR3 length equals 11 residues. CDR1 DFQATT and CDR2 SNEGSKA come from the germline V gene (reference sequence). Trimming left V 2 bases short and J 6 bases short, with 7 bases between. This chain's CDR3 is CSARIAHGYTF. The CDR3 DNA reads as TGCAGTGCTAGAATTGCCCATGGCTACACCTTC.

This clonotype was counted at least ten times. The chain couples TRBV7-2 to TRBJ2-3; D remains unclear. The CDR3 runs to 14 residues. The germline gives CDR1 SGHTA, CDR2 FQGNSA. V was cut by 7 bases and J by 0 bases, with 11 bases left in between. CDR3 residues: CASKGRASTDTQYF. CDR3 DNA: TGTGCCAGCAAAGGGCGAGCTAGCACAGATACGCAGTATTTT.

The sample holds many counts of this clonotype. This chain uses TRBV27 with TRBJ1-3; TRBD1 agrees at 9 bases. The junction had 6 bases not matched to a gene; V was cut back by 6 bases and J by 6 bases. Looked up from germline, CDR1 is MNHEY and CDR2 is SMNVEV (reference sequence). CDR3 length: 14 residues. The CDR3 loop reads CASRPWDRANTIYF. The CDR3 bases are TGTGCCAGCAGACCTTGGGACAGGGCAAACACCATATATTTT.

This sequence joins TRBV20-1 and TRBJ2-5; the D gene is possibly TRBD2 (5 bases). With 0 bases removed from V and 6 bases from J, the gap between germline ends came to 17 bases. Per germline, CDR1 DFQATT and CDR2 SNEGSKA (reference sequence). This CDR3 spans 15 amino acids. CDR3 coding DNA: TGCAGTGCTAGAGATCCCCGAGGGTCCGGGCAGACCCAGTACTTC. Translation gives CSARDPRGSGQTQYF.

In regard to this clonotype: Given a much more abundant clone one base away, this may be a read error. This rearrangement joins TRBV20-1 to TRBJ1-2; 8 nucleotides align to TRBD1. Per germline, CDR1 DFQATT and CDR2 SNEGSKA (reference sequence). This CDR3 region has 12 residues. The J segment lost 7 bases and the V segment lost 3 bases, leaving 4 bases of the junction unmatched. The CDR3 DNA reads as TGCAGTGCTAGTCAGGGGGCGGGTGGCTACACCTTC. Amino acid sequence: CSASQGAGGYTF.

Remarks on this clonotype: A much bigger clone sits one base away, suggesting this may be a read error. The chain couples TRBV27 to TRBJ1-5, with D possibly being TRBD1 (6 bases). This CDR3 is 16 amino acids long. Germline V gene sequence: CDR1 MNHEY, CDR2 SMNVEV (reference sequence). CDR3 in DNA: TGTGCCAGCAGTTTATTCCAAGGGGGACTCAATCGGCCCCAGCATTTT. It specifies CASSLFQGGLNRPQHF.

This clonotype was detected many times. The CDR3 DNA is TGCAGTGCTCCGGACAGGGGTGGGTCTCAGCCCCAGCATTTT. It translates to CSAPDRGGSQPQHF. This chain uses TRBV20-1 with TRBJ1-5; 9 nucleotides match TRBD1. Germline V gives CDR1 DFQATT, CDR2 SNEGSKA (reference sequence). CDR3 size: 14 residues. The ends lost 5 bases at V and 6 bases at J; junction bases unmatched: 8.

Details on this clonotype: Germline is not matched at one junction end, which may reflect a read error. The chain uses TRBV6-6 and TRBJ2-7; perhaps TRBD1 as D (5 bases). The CDR3 runs 15 residues. CDR1 is MNHNY and CDR2 is SVGAGI in the germline V gene (reference sequence). Written as DNA, the CDR3 is TGTGCCACCAGTGATGTGGGGCTCAGCTCCTACGAGCAGTACTTC. This encodes CATSDVGLSSYEQYF.

The chain joins TRBV12-3 or TRBV12-4 to TRBJ1-5, with a tentative D call TRBD1 (5 bases). The length of the CDR3 is 15 residues. The V end was cut by 2 bases, the J end by 6 bases, with 14 bases between. CDR3 in DNA: TGTGCCAGCAGTTTAAGCAGGGTATCTGGTCAGCCCCAGCATTTT. Translating gives CASSLSRVSGQPQHF.

A few counts support this clonotype. The chain combines TRBV28 with TRBJ2-1, with 8 nucleotides matching TRBD1. From germline, CDR1 is MDHEN and CDR2 SYDVKM. The CDR3 has 15 residues. V shed 5 bases, J shed 7 bases, and the junction held 10 bases outside the gene matches. CDR3 DNA sequence: TGTGCCAGCAGTGCTGGACAGGGCCTTTGGAATGAGCAGTTCTTC. Its protein product is CASSAGQGLWNEQFF.

This clonotype was found many times. The V call is TRBV6-1, the J call TRBJ2-7, with D possibly called TRBD1 or TRBD2 (5 bases each). Trimming shortened V by 5 bases and J by 3 bases, and 17 bases separated the two germline ends. CDR1 is MNHNS, CDR2 SASEGT, per germline. This CDR3 has 15 residues. CDR3: CASSPGTGVSYEQYF. CDR3 bases: TGTGCCAGCAGTCCCGGGACCGGGGTCAGCTACGAGCAGTACTTC.

CDR3 sequence (DNA): TGTGCCAGCAGTTCCACGGGACTACGCAACAATGAGCAGTACTTC. Its translation is CASSSTGLRNNEQYF. The chain has TRBV12-3 or TRBV12-4 and TRBJ2-5, with 7 bases identical to TRBD2. There are 15 residues in the CDR3. Unmatched junction bases numbered 16, after V lost 4 bases and J lost 11 bases.

Turning to this clonotype: A clone one base away is much larger, so this may be a read error. Because it lacks the conserved phenylalanine or tryptophan at the end, this CDR3 is likely a read error. The CDR3 is CSARDKSSGSETQYY. The CDR3 nucleotides are TGCAGTGCTAGAGATAAGTCTAGCGGGAGTGAGACCCAGTACTAC. The chain combines TRBV20-1 with TRBJ2-5; 10 positions agree with TRBD2. The germline V gene has CDR1 DFQATT and CDR2 SNEGSKA (reference sequence). J gave up 5 bases and V 0 bases, and 6 bases lay outside the gene matches. The CDR3 is made up of 15 amino acids.

The chain recombines TRBV19 with TRBJ2-7, with 8 nucleotides matching TRBD1. CDR3 length: 15 amino acids. Looked up from germline, CDR1 is LNHDA and CDR2 is SQIVND (reference sequence). Trimming at V came to 6 bases and at J to 3 bases, leaving 10 bases not matched to a gene. The CDR3 DNA reads TGTGCCAGTAGCCCCGGACAGGGAAGAGGCTACGAGCAGTACTTC. Amino acid sequence: CASSPGQGRGYEQYF.

This clonotype was detected many times. V and J are TRBV28 and TRBJ2-3; 7 bases are shared with TRBD1. In germline, CDR1 is MDHEN, CDR2 SYDVKM. V trimming: 5 bases; J trimming: 2 bases; junction bases outside the gene matches: 10. This CDR3 spans 16 amino acids. DNA for the CDR3: TGTGCCAGCAGTCCTAGGACAGGCACGTTCACAGATACGCAGTATTTT. It translates to CASSPRTGTFTDTQYF. Supplemented by reference TRBV28 and TRBJ2-3, the full variable domain reads DVKVTQSSRYLVKRTGEKVFLECVQDMDHENMFWYRQDPGLGLRLIYFSYDVKMKEKGDIPEGYSVSREKKERFSLILESASTNQTSMYLCASSPRTGTFTDTQYFGPGTRLTVL.

This chain uses TRBV20-1 with TRBJ2-7, with D possibly matching TRBD2 (5 bases). The CDR3 totals 14 residues. The ends were cut back, 4 bases at V and 0 bases at J, with 13 bases in the middle. Germline V gene data show CDR1 as DFQATT and CDR2 as SNEGSKA (reference sequence). The CDR3 nucleotides are TGCAGTGCTACCCCGGACTGGAGCTCCTACGAGCAGTACTTC. Amino acids: CSATPDWSSYEQYF.

This clonotype was observed a handful of times. V gene TRBV7-2 combines with J gene TRBJ1-1, with D tentatively TRBD1 (6 bases). There are 14 residues in the CDR3. Looked up from germline, CDR1 is SGHTA and CDR2 is FQGNSA. V shed 2 bases and J shed 8 bases, with 15 bases lying between them. The CDR3 DNA is TGTGCCAGCAGCTTAACCTCGGGGGGGGGCGAAGCTTTCTTT. As protein: CASSLTSGGGEAFF. Together with reference TRBV7-2 and TRBJ1-1, the CDR3 gives the full variable domain: GAGVSQSPSNKVTEKGKDVELRCDPISGHTALYWYRQSLGQGLEFLIYFQGNSAPDKSGLPSDRFSAERTGGSVSTLTIQRTQQEDSAVYLCASSLTSGGGEAFFGQGTRLTVV.

This clonotype was picked up a small number of times. V is TRBV20-1 and J is TRBJ2-1, with no clear D. Between the trimmed V and J ends, which lost 0 bases and 7 bases, there was a span of 16 bases. Germline CDR1 reads DFQATT; CDR2 reads SNEGSKA (reference sequence). The CDR3 totals 15 residues. The CDR3 reads CSARDPVAGVNEQFF. Here the CDR3 DNA reads TGCAGTGCTAGAGATCCCGTGGCAGGAGTAAATGAGCAGTTCTTC.

In regard to this clonotype: One end of the junction does not line up with germline, which may come from a read error. The J gene is TRBJ2-5, the V gene TRBV7-7; TRBD1 might be the D (5 bases). The CDR3 extends over 13 amino acids. Germline lookup yields CDR1 SSHAT and CDR2 FNYEAQ (reference sequence). The CDR3 region is CASSSQVQETQYF. CDR3 coding DNA: TGTGCTAGCAGCTCACAGGTCCAAGAGACCCAGTACTTC.

This clonotype occurred a few times. A much larger clone differs from this one at a single base, so this may be a read error. This rearrangement joins TRBV6-8 to TRBJ1-1; D is perhaps TRBD1 (6 bases). The CDR3 length is 12 residues. Per the germline V gene, CDR1 is MNHGY and CDR2 is SAAAGT. V lost 6 bases and J lost 3, with 8 bases in between. CDR3 amino acids: CASRAGDTEAFF. Written as DNA, the CDR3 is TGTGCCAGCAGGGCAGGGGACACTGAAGCTTTCTTT.

The chain employs TRBV4-2 and TRBJ1-4; 7 bases match TRBD1. This CDR3 has 15 residues. V gave up 4 bases and J gave up 0 bases; unmatched junction bases: 2. CDR1 is LGHNA and CDR2 is YNFKEQ in the germline V gene. CDR3 protein: CASSLGTATNEKLFF. For the CDR3, the DNA is TGTGCCAGCAGCCTTGGGACAGCAACTAATGAAAAACTGTTTTTT.